The rows below give T cell receptor beta chains drawn from one sample of a study of response to subunit inactivated influenza vaccine. TCRdb reanalysed the RT-PCR reads using MiXCR and keeps one entry per CDR3 protein. In the table there are 530,000 or so distinct CDR3 sequences, 10% to 15% of which are singletons. The sample consisted of PBMCs from blood, taken on the day of vaccination. Every receptor here comes from a man aged 45 to 65 who received an inactivated influenza vaccine. The CDR3 runs from the conserved cysteine through the conserved F or W. D genes are given only for firm matches. Clone size appears in some rows only: once, few, many, or a class for an expanded clone.

clone size	V gene	J gene	D gene	CDR3 protein	CDR3 DNA
many	TRBV12-3/TRBV12-4	TRBJ2-2	NA	CASLAGYTGELFF	TGTGCCAGCCTGGCAGGGTACACCGGGGAGCTGTTTTTT
many	TRBV5-1	TRBJ2-7	TRBD2	CASSLPGRGYEQYF	TGCGCCAGCAGCTTGCCAGGGAGGGGCTACGAGCAGTACTTC
NA	TRBV20-1	TRBJ2-7	NA	CSARDRGRAYEQYF	TGCAGTGCTAGAGATCGAGGCAGGGCTTACGAGCAGTACTTC
NA	TRBV7-8	TRBJ2-1	NA	CASSLVGSVRGSRNEQFF	TGTGCCAGCAGCTTAGTAGGATCGGTCAGGGGAAGTAGGAATGAGCAGTTCTTC
NA	TRBV9	TRBJ2-3	NA	CASSVAVTTDTQYF	TGTGCCAGCAGCGTAGCGGTAACCACAGATACGCAGTATTTT
few	TRBV20-1	TRBJ2-5	NA	CSASAGAQETQYF	TGCAGTGCTAGTGCAGGGGCCCAAGAGACCCAGTACTTC
NA	TRBV7-2	TRBJ2-1	TRBD1	CASSFDRGAYNEQFF	TGTGCCAGCAGCTTCGACAGGGGCGCCTACAATGAGCAGTTCTTC
few	TRBV18	TRBJ2-3	NA	CASSPRQGLGTDTQYF	TGTGCCAGCTCACCAAGGCAGGGTTTGGGCACAGATACGCAGTATTTT
NA	TRBV15	TRBJ2-3	NA	CATSRMAGTDTQYF	TGTGCCACCAGCAGGATGGCCGGTACAGATACGCAGTATTTT
NA	TRBV19	TRBJ2-1	TRBD2	CASSIQLAGTYNEQFF	TGTGCCAGTAGTATCCAACTAGCGGGCACCTACAATGAGCAGTTCTTC
NA	TRBV7-9	TRBJ1-5	TRBD1	CASAPGAGGPNQPQHF	TGTGCCAGCGCCCCCGGAGCAGGGGGCCCTAATCAGCCCCAGCATTTT
many	TRBV12-3/TRBV12-4	TRBJ2-5	TRBD2	CASSPTSTQETQYF	TGTGCCAGCAGCCCGACTAGCACCCAAGAGACCCAGTACTTC
NA	TRBV28	TRBJ2-6	TRBD1	CASRTGQYSGANVLTF	TGTGCCAGTCGGACAGGACAGTACTCTGGGGCCAACGTCCTGACTTTC
NA	TRBV28	TRBJ2-7	NA	CASGPRYEQYF	TGTGCCAGCGGACCGCGGTACGAGCAGTACTTC
few	TRBV12-3/TRBV12-4	TRBJ2-3	TRBD2	CASRGLAGAKDTQYF	TGTGCCAGCAGGGGACTAGCGGGGGCCAAAGATACGCAGTATTTT
NA	TRBV7-2	TRBJ2-2	NA	CASGGYTGELFF	TGTGCCAGCGGGGGTTACACCGGGGAGCTGTTTTTT
NA	TRBV2	TRBJ2-7	NA	CASSIRALLSYEQYF	TGTGCCAGCAGTATCCGGGCCTTACTCTCCTACGAGCAGTACTTC